The 26 T cell receptor beta chains below were found in one sample sequenced in a study of cytomegalovirus exposure and HLA in healthy donors. PCR involved 60 Vbeta and 13 Jbeta primers. Libraries were prepared by immunoSEQ multiplex PCR; TCRdb keeps only in-frame clonotypes and omits some of them. The data show under 300,000 clones, just under 85% seen once. Sequencing used PBMCs. The receptors were gathered from a woman aged 40 to 55 in good health and CMV-seropositive.

The genes are TRBV7-3 and TRBJ1-1, with D possibly matching TRBD1 (5 bases). This CDR3 region has 17 residues. Germline lookup yields CDR1 SGHTA and CDR2 FQGTGA. The ends were cut back, 4 bases at V and 1 base at J, with 19 bases in the middle. The CDR3 DNA sequence: TGTGCCAGCAGCTCACCCGGGTTGGGGCGGGAGAACACTGAAGCTTTCTTT. Translated: CASSSPGLGRENTEAFF.

The gene calls are TRBV7-2 and TRBJ2-7, with 9 nucleotides matching TRBD1. Unmatched junction bases numbered 13, after V lost 5 bases and J lost 5 bases. Per the germline V gene, CDR1 is SGHTA and CDR2 is FQGNSA. This CDR3 comprises 16 residues. CDR3 amino acids: CASSMIGTGRPDEQYF. DNA for the CDR3: TGTGCCAGCAGCATGATAGGGACAGGGCGGCCCGACGAGCAGTACTTC.

The chain has TRBV5-1 and TRBJ2-1; D is possibly TRBD1 (6 bases). The germline V gene encodes CDR1 SGHRS and CDR2 YFSETQ. Trimming took off 4 bases at V and 0 bases at J, with 17 bases between the two ends. The CDR3 runs to 17 residues. CDR3 bases: TGCGCCAGCAGCGAATTACCGGGACATAACTCCTACAATGAGCAGTTCTTC. Its translation: CASSELPGHNSYNEQFF. Complete variable domain (other parts from reference TRBV5-1 and TRBJ2-1): KAGVTQTPRYLIKTRGQQVTLSCSPISGHRSVSWYQQTPGQGLQFLFEYFSETQRNKGNFPGRFSGRQFSNSRSEMNVSTLELGDSALYLCASSELPGHNSYNEQFFGPGTRLTVL.

The chain carries TRBV18 and TRBJ2-5; the match to TRBD1 covers 8 bases. CDR1 is KGHSH and CDR2 is LQKENI in the germline V gene. The CDR3 is 13 residues long. V lost 5 bases to trimming and J lost 5 bases; unmatched junction nucleotides: 4. The CDR3 reads CASSSDRVETQYF. For the CDR3, the DNA is TGTGCCAGCTCATCGGACAGGGTCGAGACCCAGTACTTC.

The chain joins TRBV19 to TRBJ1-2, with 7 positions matching TRBD1. Germline CDR1 and CDR2: LNHDA and SQIVND (reference sequence). The CDR3 sequence is 16 residues long. J lost 2 bases, V lost 3 bases, and 9 bases had no gene match. The CDR3 reads CASSIPRTGTNYGYTF. DNA for the CDR3: TGTGCCAGTAGTATTCCTCGGACAGGTACCAACTATGGCTACACCTTC.

The J gene is TRBJ2-1, the V gene TRBV6-1; 9 positions match TRBD1. V gave up 6 bases and J gave up 8 bases; unmatched junction bases: 8. Germline values: CDR1 MNHNS, CDR2 SASEGT. CDR3 length: 14 amino acids. The CDR3 region is CASRPGTGTYEQFF. CDR3 sequence (DNA): TGTGCCAGCAGGCCCGGGACAGGGACATATGAGCAGTTCTTC.

This clone came up once. This chain links TRBV9 with TRBJ2-1; 12 bases fit TRBD2. This CDR3 contains 16 residues. V gave up 0 bases and J gave up 7 bases; unmatched junction bases: 5. The V gene's germline CDR1 is SGDLS and CDR2 YYNGEE. The CDR3 DNA reads TGTGCCAGCAGCGTAGAGTCTAGCGGGAGGGGGAATGAGCAGTTCTTC. Amino acids: CASSVESSGRGNEQFF.

The chain recombines TRBV30 with TRBJ2-5; D may be TRBD1 (5 bases). Deletions cut 4 bases from V and 3 bases from J, with 6 bases between. The CDR3 consists of 11 residues. Germline CDR1 and CDR2: GTSNPN and SVGIG (reference sequence). This chain's CDR3 is CAWTGKETQYF. The CDR3 nucleotides are TGTGCCTGGACAGGGAAAGAGACCCAGTACTTC.

The V gene is TRBV5-6, the J gene TRBJ2-7; D may be TRBD2 (5 bases). Per germline, CDR1 SGHDT and CDR2 YYEEEE. This CDR3 region has 13 residues. Trimming took off 2 bases at V and 7 bases at J, with 13 bases between the two ends. DNA for the CDR3: TGTGCCAGCAGCTTTGGTAGGACTGGGGAGCAGTACTTC. Translated, it gives CASSFGRTGEQYF. The full variable domain, completed using reference TRBV5-6 and TRBJ2-7, is DAGVTQSPTHLIKTRGQQVTLRCSPKSGHDTVSWYQQALGQGPQFIFQYYEEEERQRGNFPDRFSGHQFPNYSSELNVNALLLGDSALYLCASSFGRTGEQYFGPGTRLTVT.

The J gene is TRBJ1-3, the V gene TRBV9, with TRBD1 identical over 8 bases. Trimming removed 0 bases from V and 2 bases from J; junction bases left unmatched: 7. The germline V gene has CDR1 SGDLS and CDR2 YYNGEE. The CDR3 is 17 amino acids. The CDR3 DNA reads TGTGCCAGCAGCGTAGAGGTCGGACAGGGACCTGGAAACACCATATATTTT. It encodes CASSVEVGQGPGNTIYF.

This rearrangement joins TRBV7-2 to TRBJ2-2, with TRBD2 identical over 11 bases. From germline, CDR1 is SGHTA and CDR2 FQGNSA. The CDR3 runs to 17 residues. V dropped 3 bases and J dropped 6; count of bases not matched to a gene: 9. The CDR3 region has the DNA TGTGCCAGCAGCTTCGGACGTACGGGACTAGCGGCCGGGGAGCTGTTTTTT. Encoded protein: CASSFGRTGLAAGELFF.

The chain has TRBV30 and TRBJ1-1, with a possible D match to TRBD1 (5 bases). This CDR3 has 12 amino acids. The germline gives CDR1 GTSNPN, CDR2 SVGIG (reference sequence). V was clipped by 5 bases and J by 1 base, with 8 bases between them. CDR3: CAWLRGNTEAFF. The CDR3 DNA sequence: TGTGCCTGGCTTAGGGGGAACACTGAAGCTTTCTTT.

This sequence joins TRBV6-6 and TRBJ2-7; 7 nucleotides match TRBD2. V shed 0 bases, J shed 2 bases, and the junction held 4 bases outside the gene matches. Germline V gene data show CDR1 as MNHNY and CDR2 as SVGAGI (reference sequence). The CDR3 extends over 15 amino acids. Written as DNA, the CDR3 is TGTGCCAGCAGTTACTCTGGCGGGAGCCCCTACGAGCAGTACTTC. Protein: CASSYSGGSPYEQYF.

The gene calls are TRBV6-1 and TRBJ2-2; perhaps TRBD1 as D (6 bases). Per the germline V gene, CDR1 is MNHNS and CDR2 is SASEGT. The CDR3 extends over 18 amino acids. Trimming stripped 2 bases from V and 0 bases from J, with 16 bases between. The CDR3 reads CASSEWWGRSTNTGELFF. The CDR3, as DNA: TGTGCCAGCAGTGAATGGTGGGGGCGGAGTACGAACACCGGGGAGCTGTTTTTT.

This clone is a singleton in its sample. Compared with germline, one end of the junction differs, possibly owing to a read error. The genes are TRBV2 and TRBJ1-4; D possibly corresponds to TRBD1 (6 bases). The germline V gene encodes CDR1 SNHLY and CDR2 FYNNEI. This CDR3 region has 14 residues. The CDR3 here is CASTLGATSEKLFF. Here the CDR3 DNA reads TGTGCCAGCACTCTGGGGGCCACTAGTGAAAAACTGTTTTTT.

The genes are TRBV5-1 and TRBJ2-7, with D possibly matching TRBD2 (6 bases). The CDR3 sequence is 16 residues long. The V gene lost 0 bases and the J gene lost 6 bases, with 19 bases spanning the gap. The germline CDR1 and CDR2 sequences are SGHRS and YFSETQ. CDR3 bases: TGCGCCAGCAGCTTGGGTACCGGGACTCCCGCTCGCGAGCAGTACTTC. It specifies CASSLGTGTPAREQYF. The variable domain in full, with the rest retrieved from reference TRBV5-1 and TRBJ2-7, is KAGVTQTPRYLIKTRGQQVTLSCSPISGHRSVSWYQQTPGQGLQFLFEYFSETQRNKGNFPGRFSGRQFSNSRSEMNVSTLELGDSALYLCASSLGTGTPAREQYFGPGTRLTVT.

The rearrangement joins TRBV6-4 to TRBJ2-1, with a tentative D call TRBD1 (5 bases). The length of the CDR3 is 13 residues. V dropped 0 bases and J dropped 9 bases, with 9 bases sitting between them. The germline V gene has CDR1 MRHNA and CDR2 SNTAGT. This CDR3 reads CASSDSPTGEQFF. The CDR3 DNA sequence: TGTGCCAGCAGTGACTCCCCCACAGGTGAGCAGTTCTTC.

This chain joins TRBV13 and TRBJ2-7; tentative D call: TRBD2 (5 bases). Germline V gene data show CDR1 as PRHDT and CDR2 as FYEKMQ (reference sequence). CDR3 length: 14 amino acids. V shed 3 bases and J shed 0 bases, with 9 bases lying between them. The CDR3 region has the DNA TGTGCCAGCAGCTTCGGGGAGAGCTCCTACGAGCAGTACTTC. It yields the protein CASSFGESSYEQYF.

V is TRBV11-3 and J is TRBJ1-2; weak D call: TRBD1 (6 bases). With 7 bases removed from V and 4 bases from J, the gap between germline ends came to 16 bases. Germline CDR1 is SGHNT and CDR2 is YENEEA. The CDR3 runs 14 residues. CDR3 region: CASTSTGLPYGYTF. The CDR3 bases are TGTGCCAGCACCTCTACAGGGTTACCCTATGGCTACACCTTC.

This clone appeared a single time. The chain has TRBV5-6 and TRBJ2-7; 9 bases match TRBD2. CDR3 length equals 16 residues. The V gene's germline CDR1 is SGHDT and CDR2 YYEEEE. V shed 0 bases and J 2 bases; nucleotides not matched to a gene: 6. The CDR3 protein is CASSLGRGGRAYEQYF. The CDR3 nucleotides read TGTGCCAGCAGCTTGGGACGGGGCGGGAGGGCCTACGAGCAGTACTTC.

V and J are TRBV27 and TRBJ2-6, with 9 bases aligning to TRBD1. Germline V CDR1 and CDR2: MNHEY, SMNVEV (reference sequence). The CDR3 contains 16 residues. Germline trimming cut 8 bases from V and 0 bases from J; bases unmatched to any gene: 5. CDR3 region: CASPRDRVSGANVLTF. The CDR3 nucleotides are TGTGCCAGCCCCCGGGACAGGGTCTCTGGGGCCAACGTCCTGACTTTC. The full variable domain, its missing parts supplied by reference TRBV27 and TRBJ2-6, is EAQVTQNPRYLITVTGKKLTVTCSQNMNHEYMSWYRQDPGLGLRQIYYSMNVEVTDKGDVPEGYKVSRKEKRNFPLILESPSPNQTSLYFCASPRDRVSGANVLTFGAGSRLTVL.

V usage is TRBV10-3 and J usage is TRBJ2-2; possible D gene TRBD1, 5 bases. The CDR3 runs to 14 residues. Trimming shortened V by 3 bases and J by 2 bases, and 7 bases separated the two germline ends. Germline V gene data show CDR1 as ENHRY and CDR2 as SYGVKD. The CDR3 loop reads CAISDDRNTGELFF. In DNA, the CDR3 is TGTGCCATCAGTGACGACAGAAACACCGGGGAGCTGTTTTTT.

About this clone itself: The same CDR3 arises from other DNA sequences in this sample as well. The genes are TRBV7-2 and TRBJ2-7; TRBD2 is a possible D gene (6 bases). Trimming left V 1 base short and J 2 bases short, with 9 bases between. The length of the CDR3 is 14 residues. The germline CDR1 and CDR2 sequences are SGHTA and FQGNSA. Here the CDR3 DNA reads TGTGCCAGCAGCTTAGGTGGGGGGACCTACGAGCAGTACTTC. This encodes CASSLGGGTYEQYF.

The CDR3 nucleotides are TGTGCCAGCAGCAAACCGGGGGAACACCATGCTAACTATGGCTACACCTTC. It codes for CASSKPGEHHANYGYTF. V is TRBV21-1 and J is TRBJ1-2. TRBV21-1 is a listed pseudogene. The CDR3 sequence is 17 residues long.

The rearrangement joins TRBV9 to TRBJ2-2, with D possibly TRBD1 on 7 matching bases. This CDR3 comprises 14 residues. The germline CDR1 and CDR2 sequences are SGDLS and YYNGEE. The germline V and J ends were trimmed by 4 bases and 6 bases, with 13 bases remaining between them. The CDR3 region has the DNA TGTGCCAGCAGCTCCCAGGGGGGAGCCGGGGAGCTGTTTTTT. It encodes CASSSQGGAGELFF.

V and J are TRBV10-3 and TRBJ2-2, with 10 bases fitting TRBD1. Germline trimming cut 8 bases from V and 4 bases from J; bases unmatched to any gene: 4. CDR1 is ENHRY, CDR2 SYGVKD, per germline. The CDR3 contains 14 residues. The CDR3 reads CAIGGTGATGELFF. CDR3 sequence (DNA): TGTGCCATCGGGGGGACAGGGGCCACCGGGGAGCTGTTTTTT.